This TCR beta chain was recorded in a study of blood T cell repertoires in COVID-19. Methods used by the authors: Nucleated cell number was recorded as an estimate derived from reference gene primer amplification. Generated by immunoSEQ multiplex PCR, the TCRdb table keeps only in-frame clones and is missing some. For V, J and clone size, that table is used; D and trimming come from the DNA. The profile shows some 200,000 clones, 80% to 90% of them singletons. V dropped 4 bases and J dropped 9; count of bases not matched to a gene: 8. This CDR3 comprises 16 residues. The germline V gene encodes CDR1 LGHNT and CDR2 FRNRAP. A few counts support this clone.

The specimen was peripheral blood. The receptor was isolated from a woman in her sixties or seventies with COVID-19, enrolled during active disease. The genes are TRBV12-5 and TRBJ2-1; 14 bases are shared with TRBD2. CDR3 loop: CASGSGGLAGVGEQFF. As DNA, the CDR3 is TGTGCTAGTGGTTCCGGGGGACTAGCGGGAGTTGGTGAGCAGTTCTTC.